These 25 T cell receptor beta chains were sequenced from one sample in a study of tumor and adjacent non-tumor tissue in lung cancer (dated by TCRdb to 2017 to 2018). Receptors were amplified or captured by multiplex PCR. The sequencing machine was an Illumina HiSeq 2500. TCRbeta libraries were constructed through three rounds of nested PCR with primers (Table S4) according to protocols modified from ARM-PCR. Clones were called with MiXCR by TCRdb after fastp trimmed the public reads at Q25, and only in-frame beta chains were retained. Each record represents a unique CDR3 protein, reported with the most common genes and DNA among its rows. The sample table records under 95,000 distinct CDR3 sequences; about 70% of these occur just once. Of the sample, around 16% falls within the top ten clones. RNA was extracted from bulk unsorted tissue and checked for quality with a NanoDrop ND-1000 and an Agilent 2100.

Sequences were obtained from lung tumor tissue. The receptors derive from a man in his fifties or sixties with non-small cell lung cancer.

The chain carries TRBV6-1 and TRBJ2-5; a weak D match, TRBD1 (6 bases). Germline values: CDR1 MNHNS, CDR2 SASEGT. V lost 7 bases, J lost 8 bases, and 32 bases lay in between. The CDR3 is made up of 18 amino acids. The CDR3 loop reads CASTPNPLLVGAYHTQYF. CDR3 in DNA: TGTGCCAGCACCCCGAACCCCCTACTAGTGGGGGCGTATCATACCCAGTACTTC.

This clonotype turned up a few times. This chain links TRBV19 with TRBJ1-4; TRBD1 is a possible D gene (5 bases). V lost 7 bases, J lost 0 bases, and 15 bases lay in between. The CDR3 spans 16 residues. CDR1 and CDR2 (germline): LNHDA, SQIVND (reference sequence). The CDR3 DNA is TGTGCCAGTACTTCCTCAAGGGGCTCAACTAATGAAAAACTGTTTTTT. This gives the protein CASTSSRGSTNEKLFF.

With regard to this clonotype: This is likely a read error, given that the CDR3 carries no conserved phenylalanine or tryptophan at its end. The rearrangement links TRBV28 to TRBJ2-7, with a possible D match to TRBD2 (5 bases). The CDR3 contains 15 residues. CDR1 is MDHEN, CDR2 SYDVKM, per germline. Trimming cost V 5 bases and J 3 bases, with 17 bases left between them. The CDR3 protein is CASSPHGSASYEQYS. The CDR3 nucleotides are TGTGCCAGCAGTCCCCACGGTAGCGCGAGCTACGAGCAGTACTCC.

This clonotype was recorded once. The junction differs from germline at one of its ends, possibly a read error. The V gene is TRBV12-3 or TRBV12-4, the J gene TRBJ2-6; D is perhaps TRBD1 or TRBD2 (6 bases each). This CDR3 has 15 residues. The CDR3 region is CASSWEDSGDNLLTF. The CDR3 nucleotides are TGTGCCAGCAGTTGGGAGGACTCTGGGGACAACCTCCTGACTTTC.

In regard to this clonotype: The CDR3 carries no conserved terminal phenylalanine or tryptophan, so it likely arises from a read error. V gene TRBV6-5 combines with J gene TRBJ1-1; no definite D call. CDR1 is MNHEY and CDR2 is SVGAGI in the germline V gene. This CDR3 has 16 amino acids. V was pared by 10 bases and J by 0 bases, with 21 bases between. CDR3 nucleotides: TGTGCCACCGAGGCGTTATGGGCTACCATGAACACTGAAGCTTTCATT. It is translated as CATEALWATMNTEAFI.

About this clonotype itself: A read error is possible here, since a much larger clone lies one base away. Likely a read error: the CDR3 ends without its conserved phenylalanine or tryptophan. For the CDR3, the DNA is TGTGCCAGCAGTCCTCAAGCCGGGGTGACCTCTGGGGCCAACGTCCTGACTCTC. As protein: CASSPQAGVTSGANVLTL. The chain uses TRBV4-2 and TRBJ2-6, with D tentatively TRBD2 (5 bases). Germline V gene lookup returns CDR1 LGHNA and CDR2 YNFKEQ. V lost 6 bases and J lost 0, with 18 bases in between. The length of the CDR3 is 18 residues.

The table lists this clonotype with many counts. This rearrangement joins TRBV6-6 to TRBJ2-7; a possible D gene is TRBD1 (5 bases). The CDR3 length is 13 residues. Germline-derived CDR1 and CDR2 are MNHNY and SVGAGI (reference sequence). V was trimmed by 2 bases and J by 3 bases, leaving 8 bases between them. The CDR3 loop is CASSYRQYYEQYF. In DNA form, the CDR3 reads TGTGCCAGCAGTTACAGACAGTACTACGAGCAGTACTTC.

As to this clonotype: The junction departs from germline at one end; a sequencing error may be responsible. The chain is built from TRBV6-5 and TRBJ1-3; 8 bases are shared with TRBD1. This CDR3 spans 14 amino acids. The germline V gene encodes CDR1 MNHEY and CDR2 SVGAGI. CDR3 residues: CTSSSTGAGDTIYF. In nucleotides, the CDR3 is TGTACCAGCAGCTCGACAGGGGCCGGAGACACCATATATTTT.

This clonotype has ten or more counts. The rearrangement links TRBV28 to TRBJ2-7; TRBD2 agrees at 11 bases. Looked up from germline, CDR1 is MDHEN and CDR2 is SYDVKM. Unmatched junction bases numbered 5, after V lost 4 bases and J lost 3 bases. The CDR3 totals 15 residues. The CDR3 bases are TGTGCCAGCAGTTCGGGACTAGCGGAGGGCTACGAGCAGTACTTC. Translating gives CASSSGLAEGYEQYF.

Concerning this clonotype itself: One junction end disagrees with the germline gene, perhaps due to a read error. The genes are TRBV4-1 and TRBJ2-2; TRBD1 aligns across 7 bases. This CDR3 contains 16 residues. Germline V gene lookup returns CDR1 MGHRA and CDR2 YSYEKL. The CDR3 loop is CANSQVSEGANGELFF. The CDR3 bases are TGCGCCAACAGCCAAGTCAGCGAGGGGGCTAACGGGGAGCTGTTTTTT.

A note on this clonotype: The CDR3 end shows no conserved phenylalanine or tryptophan, and so a read error is likely. The limits of the CDR3 on the DNA are not certain, so only TCRdb's listed CDR3 is given. This chain uses TRBV6-2 or TRBV6-3 with TRBJ2-2; the table's TRBD1 call for D was not verified on the DNA. The CDR3 is 14 residues long, ends included. Per germline, CDR1 MNHEY and CDR2 SVGEGT. This CDR3 is CVSSDRPNTGELVS.

With regard to this clonotype: The conserved phenylalanine or tryptophan is not found at the CDR3 terminus, so this likely reflects a read error. The V call is TRBV15, the J call TRBJ2-2, with no clear D. Looked up from germline, CDR1 is LNHNV and CDR2 is YYDKDF (reference sequence). CDR3 length: 16 residues. In DNA form, the CDR3 reads TGTGCCACCAGCAGAAGGCGGTTGGCAGTTACCGGTGAGCTGTTTTAT. Amino acid sequence: CATSRRRLAVTGELFY.

This clonotype was recorded a few times. A much larger clone lies a single base off, so this may be a read error. The CDR3 carries no conserved terminal phenylalanine or tryptophan, so it likely arises from a read error. The chain recombines TRBV5-6 with TRBJ2-7; D gene uncertain. The germline V gene encodes CDR1 SGHDT and CDR2 YYEEEE. CDR3 length: 14 residues. Deletions cut 0 bases from V and 0 bases from J, with 7 bases between. In nucleotides, the CDR3 is TGTGCCAGCAGCTTGGTCCTTAGCTCCTACGAGCAGTACTTA. It codes for CASSLVLSSYEQYL.

Details on this clonotype: The junction does not match germline at one end; this may be a read error. This chain joins TRBV4-1 and TRBJ1-6; 7 bases line up with TRBD1. The length of the CDR3 is 18 residues. Germline loops: CDR1 MGHRA, CDR2 YSYEKL. CDR3: CARSQEVEAGGRGSPLHF. The CDR3 nucleotides are TGCGCCAGAAGCCAAGAGGTGGAGGCAGGGGGACGAGGGTCACCCCTCCACTTT.

As regards this clonotype: This is likely a read error, given that the CDR3 carries no conserved phenylalanine or tryptophan at its end. V and J are TRBV20-1 and TRBJ2-3; maybe TRBD2 (5 bases). This CDR3 comprises 15 residues. In germline, CDR1 is DFQATT, CDR2 SNEGSKA (reference sequence). The CDR3 loop is CSASTRAVGTDTQYI. The CDR3 bases are TGCAGTGCAAGCACTAGAGCCGTGGGCACAGATACACAGTATATT.

The chain employs TRBV7-9 and TRBJ2-6; D call uncertain. The V and J ends lost 1 base and 1 base respectively, with 8 bases between them. Germline V lookup: CDR1 SEHNR, CDR2 FQNEAQ (reference sequence). The CDR3 runs to 16 residues. In DNA form, the CDR3 reads TGTGCCAGCAGCTTAGTCAGTTTATCTGGGGCCAACGTCCTGACTTTC. Its protein product is CASSLVSLSGANVLTF.

About this clonotype itself: Relative to the germline gene, one junction end is altered; a read error may explain this. The V call is TRBV6-6, the J call TRBJ1-4; tentatively, D is TRBD1 (6 bases). The CDR3 covers 14 residues. Looked up from germline, CDR1 is MNHNY and CDR2 is SVGAGI (reference sequence). CDR3: CASSYPGQNEKLYF. CDR3 coding DNA: TGTGCCAGCAGTTACCCGGGACAAAATGAAAAGCTGTATTTT.

This clonotype appeared many times. The V and J genes are TRBV12-3 or TRBV12-4 and TRBJ2-2; D ambiguous. The CDR3 totals 15 residues. Trimming cost V 11 bases and J 3 bases, with 19 bases left between them. The DNA for the CDR3 is TGTGCCTCGTTGGGCATCCCCTGGGACACCGGGGAGCTGTTTTTT. Encoded protein: CASLGIPWDTGELFF.

As for this clonotype: One end of the junction fails to match germline, which may point to a read error. The rearrangement joins TRBV6-6 to TRBJ2-6; 7 nucleotides line up with TRBD2. The CDR3 is 22 amino acids. Germline V gene lookup returns CDR1 MNHNY and CDR2 SVGAGI (reference sequence). CDR3 protein: CASSYSGGISGDQGFGANVLTF. CDR3 coding DNA: TGTGCAAGCAGTTACTCGGGAGGTATTAGCGGAGATCAAGGCTTTGGGGCCAACGTTCTGACTTTC.

Remarks on this clonotype: The CDR3 end shows no conserved phenylalanine or tryptophan, and so a read error is likely. This rearrangement joins TRBV6-6 to TRBJ2-6; possibly TRBD2 for D (6 bases). The CDR3 contains 22 residues. Germline lookup yields CDR1 MNHNY and CDR2 SVGAGI (reference sequence). CDR3 coding DNA: TGTGCCAGCAGTTACTCGGGAGGTACTAGCAGAGATCAAGGCTCTGGGGTCAACGTCCTGACTATC. As protein: CASSYSGGTSRDQGSGVNVLTI.

With regard to this clonotype: Mismatch with germline at one junction end may stem from a read error. The chain employs TRBV6-2 or TRBV6-3 and TRBJ2-7, with 9 bases lining up with TRBD2. CDR1 is MNHEY, CDR2 SVGEGT, per germline. The CDR3 is 14 amino acids. CDR3 nucleotide sequence: TGTGCCAGCAACGGACTAGCGAATATCTACGAGCAGTATTTC. Protein product: CASNGLANIYEQYF.

As for this clonotype: This may come from a read error, since a much larger clone is one base off. The chain has TRBV7-2 and TRBJ2-2; D tentatively fits TRBD1 or TRBD2 (5 bases each). Germline-derived CDR1 and CDR2 are SGHTA and FQGNSA. The CDR3 is 12 amino acids. The germline V and J ends were trimmed by 9 bases and 6 bases, with 11 bases remaining between them. CDR3 coding DNA: TGTGCCAGGAGGGGATCTTCCGGGGAGCTGTTTTTT. It specifies CARRGSSGELFF.

This clonotype was found once. It may be a read error: a sequence one base away is much more abundant. The V gene is TRBV24-1, the J gene TRBJ2-3; D remains ambiguous. CDR3 size: 13 residues. Germline CDR1 is KGHDR and CDR2 is SFDVKD. V lost 9 bases to trimming and J lost 3 bases, with 12 bases between them. The CDR3 coding sequence is TGTGCCACCGGAAGGGATAGTACAGATACGCAGTATTTT. Translated, it gives CATGRDSTDTQYF.

On this clonotype: One end of the junction fails to match germline, which may point to a read error. V is TRBV19 and J is TRBJ2-7; D is undetermined. The CDR3 has 14 amino acids. In germline, CDR1 is LNHDA, CDR2 SQIVND (reference sequence). CDR3 sequence reads: CATTPNSHHYEQYF. The CDR3 nucleotides are TGTGCCACAACCCCCAACAGTCACCACTACGAGCAGTATTTC.

As concerns this clonotype: In this CDR3 the conserved last residue, phenylalanine or tryptophan, is missing, so a read error is likely. The rearrangement uses TRBV11-2 and TRBJ2-3; no definite D call. Germline V gives CDR1 SGHAT, CDR2 FQNNGV. The CDR3 is 14 residues long. Between the trimmed V and J ends, which lost 5 bases and 6 bases, there was a span of 15 bases. Here the CDR3 DNA reads TGTGCCAGCAGCCCAGCAGGCCACGGGGATACGCAGTATCTT. Its translation: CASSPAGHGDTQYL.